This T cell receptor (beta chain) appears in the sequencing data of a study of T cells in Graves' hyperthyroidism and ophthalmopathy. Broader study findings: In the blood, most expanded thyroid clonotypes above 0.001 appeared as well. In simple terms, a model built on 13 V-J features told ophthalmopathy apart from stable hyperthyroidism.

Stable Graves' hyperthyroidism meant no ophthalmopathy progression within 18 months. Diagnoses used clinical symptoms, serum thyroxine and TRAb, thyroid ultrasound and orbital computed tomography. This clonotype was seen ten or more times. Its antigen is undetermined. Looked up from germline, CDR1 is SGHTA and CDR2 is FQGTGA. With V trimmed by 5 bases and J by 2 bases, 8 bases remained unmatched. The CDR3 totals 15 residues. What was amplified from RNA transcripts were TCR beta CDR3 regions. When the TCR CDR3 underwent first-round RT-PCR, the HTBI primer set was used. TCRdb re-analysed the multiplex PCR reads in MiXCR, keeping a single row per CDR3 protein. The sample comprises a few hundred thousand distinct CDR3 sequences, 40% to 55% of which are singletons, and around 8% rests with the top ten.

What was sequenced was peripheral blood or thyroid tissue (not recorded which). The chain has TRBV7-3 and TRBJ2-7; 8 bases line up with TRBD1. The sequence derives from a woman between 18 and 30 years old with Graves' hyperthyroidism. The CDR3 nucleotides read TGTGCCAGCAGCCCCCTTCCGGGACAGGCCTACGAGCAGTACTTC. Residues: CASSPLPGQAYEQYF.